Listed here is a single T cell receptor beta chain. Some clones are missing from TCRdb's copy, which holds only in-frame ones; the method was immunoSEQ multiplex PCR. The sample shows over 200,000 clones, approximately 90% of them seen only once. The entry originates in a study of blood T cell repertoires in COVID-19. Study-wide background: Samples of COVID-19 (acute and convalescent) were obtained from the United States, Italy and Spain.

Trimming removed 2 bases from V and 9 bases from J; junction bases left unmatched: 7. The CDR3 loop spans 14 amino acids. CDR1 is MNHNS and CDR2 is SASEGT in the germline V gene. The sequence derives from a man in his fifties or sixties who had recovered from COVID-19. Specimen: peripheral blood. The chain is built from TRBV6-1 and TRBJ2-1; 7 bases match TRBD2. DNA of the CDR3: TGTGCCAGCAGTGAATGGGGGGGAAGGGGTGAGCAGTTCTTC. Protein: CASSEWGGRGEQFF.